This T cell receptor beta chain was observed in a study of CD8+ T cells in alopecia areata. A remark on this clone: Antigen specificity is unknown.

CDR1 is GTSNPN and CDR2 is SVGIG in the germline V gene (reference sequence). The V end was cut by 4 bases, the J end by 4 bases, with 10 bases between. The CDR3 runs 12 residues. RNA was extracted and reverse transcribed into cDNA as the sequencing template. Some clones are missing from TCRdb's copy, which holds only in-frame ones; the method was immunoSEQ multiplex PCR. The table lists 150,000 to 200,000 clones, 50% to 75% of them singletons. Treatment indicated: oral pan-JAK inhibitor, 5-10 mg twice daily. Peripheral blood and lesional scalp punch biopsies were taken from alopecia areata patients. Study-wide results and limits: Lesional scalp, notably in alopecia totalis/universalis, had clonality above that of normal scalp. Scalp clonality and expanded CD8+ clones among the top 100 were significantly decreased by tofacitinib. Although TCR sharing was seen in mice, sharing across patients was less clear, possibly for HLA-related reasons.

The rearrangement links TRBV30 to TRBJ1-2, with D perhaps matching TRBD1 (6 bases). The sequence came from a human donor with alopecia areata. The source was CD4+ T cells sorted from blood, collected between weeks 55 and 70, from a patient treated with tofacitinib. The CDR3 reads CAWITGSYGYTF. CDR3 DNA: TGTGCCTGGATCACAGGGTCCTATGGCTACACCTTC.